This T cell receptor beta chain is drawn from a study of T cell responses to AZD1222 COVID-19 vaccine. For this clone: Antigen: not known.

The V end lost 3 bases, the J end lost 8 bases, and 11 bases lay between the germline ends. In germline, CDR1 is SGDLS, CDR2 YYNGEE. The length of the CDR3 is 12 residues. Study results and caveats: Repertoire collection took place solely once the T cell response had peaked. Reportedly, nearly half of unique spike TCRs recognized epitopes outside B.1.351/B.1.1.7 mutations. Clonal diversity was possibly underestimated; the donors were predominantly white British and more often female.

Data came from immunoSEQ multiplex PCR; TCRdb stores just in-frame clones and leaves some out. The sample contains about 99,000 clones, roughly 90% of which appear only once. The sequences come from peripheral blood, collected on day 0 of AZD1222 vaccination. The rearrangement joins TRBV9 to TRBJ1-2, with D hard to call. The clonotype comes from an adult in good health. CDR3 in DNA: TGTGCCAGCAGCGGCCTAGTTGGGGGCTACACCTTC. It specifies CASSGLVGGYTF.